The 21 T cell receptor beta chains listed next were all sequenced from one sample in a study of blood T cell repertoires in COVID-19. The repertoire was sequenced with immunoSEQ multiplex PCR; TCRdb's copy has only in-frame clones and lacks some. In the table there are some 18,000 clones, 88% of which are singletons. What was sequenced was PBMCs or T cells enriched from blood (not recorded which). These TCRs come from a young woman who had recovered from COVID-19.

CDR3 nucleotides: TGCGCCAGCAGCCTAAACACCGGGGAGCTGTTTTTT. Protein sequence: CASSLNTGELFF. The chain uses TRBV5-1 and TRBJ2-2, with D unresolved. The V end was cut by 4 bases, the J end by 2 bases, with 3 bases between. Per germline, CDR1 SGHRS and CDR2 YFSETQ. This CDR3 region has 12 residues.

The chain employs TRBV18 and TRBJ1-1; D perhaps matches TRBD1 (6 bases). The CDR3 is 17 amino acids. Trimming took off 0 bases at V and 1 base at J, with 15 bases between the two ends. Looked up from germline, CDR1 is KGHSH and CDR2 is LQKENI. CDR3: CASSPPNRAAGNTEAFF. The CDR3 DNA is TGTGCCAGCTCACCACCGAACAGGGCCGCGGGGAACACTGAAGCTTTCTTT. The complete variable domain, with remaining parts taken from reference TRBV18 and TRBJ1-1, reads NAGVMQNPRHLVRRRGQEARLRCSPMKGHSHVYWYRQLPEEGLKFMVYLQKENIIDESGMPKERFSAEFPKEGPSILRIQQVVRGDSAAYFCASSPPNRAAGNTEAFFGQGTRLTVV.

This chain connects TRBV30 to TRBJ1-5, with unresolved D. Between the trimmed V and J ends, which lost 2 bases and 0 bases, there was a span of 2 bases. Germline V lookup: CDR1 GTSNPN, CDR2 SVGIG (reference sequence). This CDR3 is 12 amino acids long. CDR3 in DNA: TGTGCCTGGAGTCTTAGCAATCAGCCCCAGCATTTT. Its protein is CAWSLSNQPQHF.

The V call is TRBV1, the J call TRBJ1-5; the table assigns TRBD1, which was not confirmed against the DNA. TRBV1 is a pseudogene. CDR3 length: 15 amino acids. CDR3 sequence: CTSSQATHSNQPQHF. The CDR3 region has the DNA TGCACCAGCAGCCAAGCGACACATAGCAATCAGCCCCAGCATTTT.

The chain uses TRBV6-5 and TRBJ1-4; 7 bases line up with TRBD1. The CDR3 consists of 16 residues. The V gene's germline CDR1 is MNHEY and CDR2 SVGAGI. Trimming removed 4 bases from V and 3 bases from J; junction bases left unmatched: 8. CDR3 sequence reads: CASSWIGDSSNEKLFF. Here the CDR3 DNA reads TGTGCCAGCAGTTGGATTGGGGACAGTTCTAATGAAAAACTGTTTTTT.

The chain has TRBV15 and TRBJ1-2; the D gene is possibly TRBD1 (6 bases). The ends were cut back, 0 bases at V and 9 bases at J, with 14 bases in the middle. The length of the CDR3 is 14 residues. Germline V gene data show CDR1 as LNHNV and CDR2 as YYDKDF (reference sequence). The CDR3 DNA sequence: TGTGCCACCAGCAGAGACAGGGGCCATATCCGCTACACCTTC. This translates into CATSRDRGHIRYTF.

The CDR3 DNA follows: TGTGCCAGCACCCTCTCCGCAGGGCCCTACGAGCAGTACTTC. Translated, it gives CASTLSAGPYEQYF. The J gene is TRBJ2-7, the V gene TRBV3-1 (or the pseudogene TRBV3-2); tentative D call: TRBD1 (5 bases). V lost 7 bases, J lost 2 bases, and 15 bases lay in between. This CDR3 is built from 14 residues. Germline CDR1 reads LGHDT; CDR2 reads YNNKEL (reference sequence).

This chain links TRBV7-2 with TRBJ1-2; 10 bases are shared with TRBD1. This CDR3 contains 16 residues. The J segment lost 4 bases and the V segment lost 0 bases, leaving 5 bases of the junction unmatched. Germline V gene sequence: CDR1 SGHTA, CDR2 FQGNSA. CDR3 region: CASSLAGTGEVYGYTF. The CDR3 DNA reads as TGTGCCAGCAGCTTAGCTGGGACAGGGGAAGTCTATGGCTACACCTTC.

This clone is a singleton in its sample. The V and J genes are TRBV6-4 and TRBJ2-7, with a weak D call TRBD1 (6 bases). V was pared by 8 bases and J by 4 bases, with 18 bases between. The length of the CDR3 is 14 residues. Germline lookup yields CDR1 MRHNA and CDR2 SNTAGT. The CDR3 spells CASSPGHGPYEQYF. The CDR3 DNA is TGTGCCAGCTCTCCGGGACATGGACCTTACGAGCAGTACTTC.

Here the CDR3 reads CASSLTGGAPEAFF. The CDR3 DNA sequence: TGTGCCAGCAGCTTAACAGGGGGCGCCCCTGAAGCTTTCTTT. J is TRBJ1-1 and V is TRBV13; TRBD1 agrees at 9 bases. The CDR3 runs 14 residues. The germline V gene has CDR1 PRHDT and CDR2 FYEKMQ (reference sequence). J was trimmed by 6 bases and V by 2 bases; bases with no gene match: 4.

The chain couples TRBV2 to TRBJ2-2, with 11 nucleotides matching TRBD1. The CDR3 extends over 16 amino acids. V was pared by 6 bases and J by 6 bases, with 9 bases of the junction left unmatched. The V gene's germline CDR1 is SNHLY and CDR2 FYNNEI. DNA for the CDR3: TGTGCCAGCAGGGGATGGACAGGGGGCATGTCCGGGGAGCTGTTTTTT. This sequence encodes CASRGWTGGMSGELFF.

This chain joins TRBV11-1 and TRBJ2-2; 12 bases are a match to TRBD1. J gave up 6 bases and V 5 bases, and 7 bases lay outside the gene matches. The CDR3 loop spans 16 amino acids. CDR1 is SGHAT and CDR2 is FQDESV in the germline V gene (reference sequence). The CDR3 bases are TGTGCCAGCAGCCAAACCGGGACAGGGGGCTCCGGGGAGCTGTTTTTT. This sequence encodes CASSQTGTGGSGELFF.

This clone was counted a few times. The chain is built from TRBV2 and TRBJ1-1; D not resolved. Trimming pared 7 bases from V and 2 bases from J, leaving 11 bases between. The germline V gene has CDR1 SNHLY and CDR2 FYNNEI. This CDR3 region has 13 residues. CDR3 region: CASIQEVNTEAFF. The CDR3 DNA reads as TGTGCCAGCATTCAGGAAGTAAACACTGAAGCTTTCTTT.

The CDR3 reads CASSATSGGAGLDTQYF. CDR3 coding DNA: TGTGCCAGCAGCGCGACTAGCGGGGGGGCCGGTTTAGATACGCAGTATTTT. This rearrangement joins TRBV9 to TRBJ2-3; 14 nucleotides match TRBD2. The CDR3 runs to 17 residues. Germline V gene lookup returns CDR1 SGDLS and CDR2 YYNGEE. The V and J ends lost 3 bases and 5 bases, in that order; junction bases with no gene match: 8.

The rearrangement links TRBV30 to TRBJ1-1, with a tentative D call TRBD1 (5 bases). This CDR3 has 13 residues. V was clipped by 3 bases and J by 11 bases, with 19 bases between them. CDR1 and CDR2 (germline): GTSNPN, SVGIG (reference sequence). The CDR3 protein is CAWRDIGPRRAFF. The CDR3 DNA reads TGTGCCTGGAGGGACATTGGACCGCGGCGGGCTTTCTTT.

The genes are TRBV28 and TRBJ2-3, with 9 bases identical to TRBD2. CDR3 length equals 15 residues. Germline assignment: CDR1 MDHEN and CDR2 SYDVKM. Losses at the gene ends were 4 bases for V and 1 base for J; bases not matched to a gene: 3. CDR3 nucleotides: TGTGCCAGCAGTTCCATAGCGGGGGGCACAGATACGCAGTATTTT. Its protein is CASSSIAGGTDTQYF. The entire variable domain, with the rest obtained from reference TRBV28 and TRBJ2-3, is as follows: DVKVTQSSRYLVKRTGEKVFLECVQDMDHENMFWYRQDPGLGLRLIYFSYDVKMKEKGDIPEGYSVSREKKERFSLILESASTNQTSMYLCASSSIAGGTDTQYFGPGTRLTVL.

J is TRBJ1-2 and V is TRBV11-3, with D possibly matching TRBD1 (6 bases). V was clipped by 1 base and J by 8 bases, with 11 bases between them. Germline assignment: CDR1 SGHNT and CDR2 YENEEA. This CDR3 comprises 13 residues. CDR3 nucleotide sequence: TGTGCCAGCAGCTTAGCCCTAGGGGGAGGCTACACCTTC. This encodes CASSLALGGGYTF.

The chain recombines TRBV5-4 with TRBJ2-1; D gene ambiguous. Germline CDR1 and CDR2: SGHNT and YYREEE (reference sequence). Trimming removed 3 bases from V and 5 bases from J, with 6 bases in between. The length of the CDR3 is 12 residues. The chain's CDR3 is CASSSMNNEQFF. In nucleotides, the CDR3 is TGTGCCAGCAGCTCTATGAACAATGAGCAGTTCTTC. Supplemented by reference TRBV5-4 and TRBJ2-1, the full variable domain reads ETGVTQSPTHLIKTRGQQVTLRCSSQSGHNTVSWYQQALGQGPQFIFQYYREEENGRGNFPPRFSGLQFPNYSSELNVNALELDDSALYLCASSSMNNEQFFGPGTRLTVL.

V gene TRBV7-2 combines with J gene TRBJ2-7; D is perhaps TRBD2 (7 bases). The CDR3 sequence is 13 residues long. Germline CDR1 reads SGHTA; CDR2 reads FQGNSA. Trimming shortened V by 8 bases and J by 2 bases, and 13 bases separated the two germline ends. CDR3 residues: CASARGGAYEQYF. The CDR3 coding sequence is TGTGCCAGCGCGAGGGGGGGCGCCTACGAGCAGTACTTC.

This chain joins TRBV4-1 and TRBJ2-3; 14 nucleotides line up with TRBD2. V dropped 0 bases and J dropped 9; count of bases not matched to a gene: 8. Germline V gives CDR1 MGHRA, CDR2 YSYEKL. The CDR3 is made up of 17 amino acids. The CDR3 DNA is TGCGCCAGCAGCCAAGATCTTCCGGGACTAGCGGGGGAAACGCAGTATTTT. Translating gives CASSQDLPGLAGETQYF.

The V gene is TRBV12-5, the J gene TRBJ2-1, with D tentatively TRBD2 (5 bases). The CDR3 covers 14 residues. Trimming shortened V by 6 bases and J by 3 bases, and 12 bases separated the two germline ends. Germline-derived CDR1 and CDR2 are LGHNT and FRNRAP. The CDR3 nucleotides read TGTGCTAGTGGCCGGTCCGGGATCTACAATGAGCAGTTCTTC. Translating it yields CASGRSGIYNEQFF.